A selection of T cell receptor beta chains follows, all from one sample in a study of cytomegalovirus exposure and HLA in healthy donors. The assay was immunoSEQ multiplex PCR, and TCRdb's table has in-frame clones only and misses some. The sample has some 190,000 clones, about 85% seen once. The sequencing input was PBMCs. Receptors were obtained from a girl aged 5 to 17 in good health and CMV-seropositive. Both conserved end residues are part of each CDR3. D genes are given only for firm matches. The size of a clone is reported for some rows only, either as once, few or many, or as a class for expanded clones.

d_gene: TRBD1; v_gene: TRBV29-1; j_gene: TRBJ2-5; abundance: NA; CDR3aa: CSVTGDRHQAQYF; CDR3nt: TGCAGCGTAACAGGGGACCGCCACCAGGCCCAGTACTTC
d_gene: NA; v_gene: TRBV5-4; j_gene: TRBJ2-7; abundance: NA; CDR3aa: CASSLEDNSYEQYF; CDR3nt: TGTGCCAGCAGCTTGGAGGACAACTCCTACGAGCAGTACTTC
d_gene: TRBD2; v_gene: TRBV2; j_gene: TRBJ2-7; abundance: once; CDR3aa: CASRGGTSGSSSYEQYF; CDR3nt: TGTGCCAGCAGGGGGGGGACTAGCGGGAGTAGTTCCTACGAGCAGTACTTC
d_gene: TRBD2; v_gene: TRBV29-1; j_gene: TRBJ2-2; abundance: NA; CDR3aa: CSVERGGKPTGELFF; CDR3nt: TGCAGCGTTGAAAGGGGAGGGAAGCCCACCGGGGAGCTGTTTTTT
d_gene: NA; v_gene: TRBV10-1; j_gene: TRBJ2-3; abundance: NA; CDR3aa: CASSERQLGGTDTQYF; CDR3nt: TGCGCCAGCAGTGAGAGACAGCTCGGAGGCACAGATACGCAGTATTTT
d_gene: TRBD2; v_gene: TRBV7-2; j_gene: TRBJ2-5; abundance: once; CDR3aa: CASSPGRSWMETQYF; CDR3nt: TGTGCCAGCAGCCCCGGGAGGTCGTGGATGGAGACCCAGTACTTC
d_gene: TRBD1; v_gene: TRBV19; j_gene: TRBJ2-7; abundance: NA; CDR3aa: CASSINRGRYEQYF; CDR3nt: TGTGCCAGTAGTATTAACAGGGGGCGGTACGAGCAGTACTTC
d_gene: TRBD2; v_gene: TRBV5-6; j_gene: TRBJ2-1; abundance: NA; CDR3aa: CASSGPGGALYNEQFF; CDR3nt: TGTGCCAGCAGCGGCCCGGGGGGGGCGCTCTACAATGAGCAGTTCTTC
d_gene: NA; v_gene: TRBV29-1; j_gene: TRBJ1-1; abundance: NA; CDR3aa: CSVGGADTEAFF; CDR3nt: TGCAGCGTCGGGGGGGCGGACACTGAAGCTTTCTTT
d_gene: NA; v_gene: TRBV2; j_gene: TRBJ2-7; abundance: NA; CDR3aa: CASNPDSRYEQYF; CDR3nt: TGTGCCAGCAATCCAGACAGCCGCTACGAGCAGTACTTC
d_gene: TRBD1; v_gene: TRBV4-1; j_gene: TRBJ2-7; abundance: few; CDR3aa: CASSTRTGQGFYEQYF; CDR3nt: TGCGCCAGCAGCACCCGGACGGGACAGGGATTTTACGAGCAGTACTTC